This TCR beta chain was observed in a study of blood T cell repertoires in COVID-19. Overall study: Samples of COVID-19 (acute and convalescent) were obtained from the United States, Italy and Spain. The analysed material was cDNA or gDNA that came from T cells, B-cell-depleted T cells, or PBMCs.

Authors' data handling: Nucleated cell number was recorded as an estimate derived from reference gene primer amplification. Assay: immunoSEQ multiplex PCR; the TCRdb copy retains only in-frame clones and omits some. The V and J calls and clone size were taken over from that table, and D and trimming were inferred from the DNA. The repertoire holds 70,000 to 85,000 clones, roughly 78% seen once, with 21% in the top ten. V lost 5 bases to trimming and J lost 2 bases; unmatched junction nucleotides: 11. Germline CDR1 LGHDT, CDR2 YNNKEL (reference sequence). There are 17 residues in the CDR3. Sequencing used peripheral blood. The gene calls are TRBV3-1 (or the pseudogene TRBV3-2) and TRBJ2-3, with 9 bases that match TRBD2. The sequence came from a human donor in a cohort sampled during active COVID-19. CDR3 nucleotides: TGTGCCAGCAGCTTTACAGGACTAGCGTTTTACACAGATACGCAGTATTTT. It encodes CASSFTGLAFYTDTQYF.